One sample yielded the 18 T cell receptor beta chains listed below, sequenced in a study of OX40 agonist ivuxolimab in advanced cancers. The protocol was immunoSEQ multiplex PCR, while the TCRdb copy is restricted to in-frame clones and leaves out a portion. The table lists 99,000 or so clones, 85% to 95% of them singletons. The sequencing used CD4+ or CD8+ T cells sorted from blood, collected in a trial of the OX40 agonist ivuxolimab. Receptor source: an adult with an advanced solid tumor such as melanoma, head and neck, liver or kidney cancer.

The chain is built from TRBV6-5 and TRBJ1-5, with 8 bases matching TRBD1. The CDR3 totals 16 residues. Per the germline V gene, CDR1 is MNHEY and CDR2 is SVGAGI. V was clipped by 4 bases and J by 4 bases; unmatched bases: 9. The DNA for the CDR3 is TGTGCCAGCAGTTCAATCGGACAGGGACGGAATCAGCCCCAGCATTTT. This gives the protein CASSSIGQGRNQPQHF.

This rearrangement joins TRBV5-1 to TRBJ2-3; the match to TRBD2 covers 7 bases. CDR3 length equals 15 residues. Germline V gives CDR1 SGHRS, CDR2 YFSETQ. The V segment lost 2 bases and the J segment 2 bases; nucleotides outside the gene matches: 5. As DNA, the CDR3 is TGCGCCAGCAGCTTTAGCGGGTCCGTCACAGATACGCAGTATTTT. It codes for CASSFSGSVTDTQYF.

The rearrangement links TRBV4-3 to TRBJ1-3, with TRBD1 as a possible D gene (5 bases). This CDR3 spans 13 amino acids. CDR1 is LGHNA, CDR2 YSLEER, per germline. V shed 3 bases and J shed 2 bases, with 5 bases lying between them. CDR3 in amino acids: CASSQGAGNTIYF. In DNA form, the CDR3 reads TGCGCCAGCAGCCAGGGGGCTGGAAACACCATATATTTT.

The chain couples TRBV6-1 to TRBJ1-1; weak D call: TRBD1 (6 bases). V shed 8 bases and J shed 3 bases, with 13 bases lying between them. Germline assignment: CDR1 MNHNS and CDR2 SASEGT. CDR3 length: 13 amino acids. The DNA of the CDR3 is TGTGCCAGCGAGGGGTGGGGGCACACTGAAGCTTTCTTT. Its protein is CASEGWGHTEAFF.

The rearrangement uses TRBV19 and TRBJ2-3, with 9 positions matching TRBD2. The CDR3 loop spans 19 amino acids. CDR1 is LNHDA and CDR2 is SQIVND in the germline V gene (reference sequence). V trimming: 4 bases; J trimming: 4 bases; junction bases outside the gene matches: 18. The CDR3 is CASSKGVAGAWFAADTQYF. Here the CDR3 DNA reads TGTGCCAGTAGTAAGGGGGTAGCGGGAGCTTGGTTTGCGGCAGATACGCAGTATTTT. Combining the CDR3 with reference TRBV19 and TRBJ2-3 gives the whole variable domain DGGITQSPKYLFRKEGQNVTLSCEQNLNHDAMYWYRQDPGQGLRLIYYSQIVNDFQKGDIAEGYSVSREKKESFPLTVTSAQKNPTAFYLCASSKGVAGAWFAADTQYFGPGTRLTVL.

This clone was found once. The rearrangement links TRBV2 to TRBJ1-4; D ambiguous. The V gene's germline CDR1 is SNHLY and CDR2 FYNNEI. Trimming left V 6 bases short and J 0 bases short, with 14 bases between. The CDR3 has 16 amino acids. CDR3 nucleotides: TGTGCCAGCAGGGGAGGTCAAGCCGCAACTAATGAAAAACTGTTTTTT. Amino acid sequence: CASRGGQAATNEKLFF. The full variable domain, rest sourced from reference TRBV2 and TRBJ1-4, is EPEVTQTPSHQVTQMGQEVILRCVPISNHLYFYWYRQILGQKVEFLVSFYNNEISEKSEIFDDQFSVERPDGSNFTLKIRSTKLEDSAMYFCASRGGQAATNEKLFFGSGTQLSVL.

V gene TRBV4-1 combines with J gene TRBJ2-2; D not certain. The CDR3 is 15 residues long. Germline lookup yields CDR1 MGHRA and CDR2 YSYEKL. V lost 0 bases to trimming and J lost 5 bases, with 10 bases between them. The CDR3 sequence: CASSQDVTVTGELFF. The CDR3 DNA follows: TGCGCCAGCAGCCAAGATGTCACGGTGACCGGGGAGCTGTTTTTT.

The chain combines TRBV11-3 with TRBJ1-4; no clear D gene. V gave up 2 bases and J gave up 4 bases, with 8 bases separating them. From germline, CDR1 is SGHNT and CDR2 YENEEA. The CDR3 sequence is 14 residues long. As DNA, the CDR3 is TGTGCCAGCAGCTTATTGGGTAGTAATGAAAAACTGTTTTTT. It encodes CASSLLGSNEKLFF.

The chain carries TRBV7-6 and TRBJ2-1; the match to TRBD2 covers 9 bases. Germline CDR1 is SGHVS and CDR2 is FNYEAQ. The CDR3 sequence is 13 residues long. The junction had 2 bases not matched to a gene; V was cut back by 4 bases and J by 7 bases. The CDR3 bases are TGTGCCAGCAGCTCGACTAGCGGTAATGAGCAGTTCTTC. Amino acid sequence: CASSSTSGNEQFF.

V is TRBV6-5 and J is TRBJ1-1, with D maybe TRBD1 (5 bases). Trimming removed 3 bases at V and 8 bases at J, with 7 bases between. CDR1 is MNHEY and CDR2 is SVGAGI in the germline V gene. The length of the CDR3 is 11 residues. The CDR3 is CASSYGGEAFF. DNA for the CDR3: TGTGCCAGCAGTTATGGGGGGGAAGCTTTCTTT.

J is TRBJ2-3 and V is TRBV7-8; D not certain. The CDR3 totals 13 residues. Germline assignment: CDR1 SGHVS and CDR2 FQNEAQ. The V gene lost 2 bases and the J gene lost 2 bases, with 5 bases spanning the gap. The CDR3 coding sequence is TGTGCCAGCAGCTTATTGTACACAGATACGCAGTATTTT. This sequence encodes CASSLLYTDTQYF.

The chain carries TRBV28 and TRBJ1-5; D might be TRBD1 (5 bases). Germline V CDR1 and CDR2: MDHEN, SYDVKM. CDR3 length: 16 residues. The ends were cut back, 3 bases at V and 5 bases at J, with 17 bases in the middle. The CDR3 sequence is CASSFPDQGGDQPQHF. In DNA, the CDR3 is TGTGCCAGCAGTTTCCCAGATCAGGGAGGCGATCAGCCCCAGCATTTT.

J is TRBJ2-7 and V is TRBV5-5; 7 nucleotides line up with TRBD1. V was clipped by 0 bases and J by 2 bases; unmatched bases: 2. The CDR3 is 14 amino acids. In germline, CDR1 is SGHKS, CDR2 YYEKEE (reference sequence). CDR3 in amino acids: CASSLGQGPYEQYV. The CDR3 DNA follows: TGTGCCAGCAGCTTGGGACAGGGCCCCTACGAGCAGTACGTC.

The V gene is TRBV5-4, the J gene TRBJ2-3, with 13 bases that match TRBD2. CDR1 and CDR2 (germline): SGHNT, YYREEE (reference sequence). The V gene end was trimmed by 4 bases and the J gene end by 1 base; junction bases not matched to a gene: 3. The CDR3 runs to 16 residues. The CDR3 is CASSPGLAGGTDTQYF. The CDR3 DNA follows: TGTGCCAGCAGCCCTGGACTAGCGGGAGGCACAGATACGCAGTATTTT.

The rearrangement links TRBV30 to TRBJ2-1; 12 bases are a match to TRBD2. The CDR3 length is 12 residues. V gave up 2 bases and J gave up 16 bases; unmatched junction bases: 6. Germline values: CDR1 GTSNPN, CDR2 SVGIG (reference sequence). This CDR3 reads CAWSYQLAGGFF. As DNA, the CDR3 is TGTGCCTGGAGTTATCAACTAGCGGGAGGCTTCTTC. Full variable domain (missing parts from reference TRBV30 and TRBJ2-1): SQTIHQWPATLVQPVGSPLSLECTVEGTSNPNLYWYRQAAGRGLQLLFYSVGIGQISSEVPQNLSASRPQDRQFILSSKKLLLSDSGFYLCAWSYQLAGGFFGPGTRLTVL.

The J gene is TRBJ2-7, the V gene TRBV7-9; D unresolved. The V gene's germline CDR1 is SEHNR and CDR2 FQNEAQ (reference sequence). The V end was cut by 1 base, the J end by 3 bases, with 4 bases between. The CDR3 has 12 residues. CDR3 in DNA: TGTGCCAGCAGCTTAGGGGACTACGAGCAGTACTTC. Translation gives CASSLGDYEQYF.

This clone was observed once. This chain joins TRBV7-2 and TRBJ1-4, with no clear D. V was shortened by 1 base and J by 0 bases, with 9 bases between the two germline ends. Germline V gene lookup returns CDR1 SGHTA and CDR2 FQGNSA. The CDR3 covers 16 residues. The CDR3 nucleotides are TGTGCCAGCAGCTTAGAGGTAGAGGCAACTAATGAAAAACTGTTTTTT. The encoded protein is CASSLEVEATNEKLFF.

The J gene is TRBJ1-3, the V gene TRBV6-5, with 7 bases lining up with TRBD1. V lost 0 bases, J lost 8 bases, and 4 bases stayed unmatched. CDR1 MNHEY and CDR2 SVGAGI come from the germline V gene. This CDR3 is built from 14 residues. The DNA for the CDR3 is TGTGCCAGCAGTTACTCCGGGACAGACGACACCATATATTTT. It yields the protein CASSYSGTDDTIYF.